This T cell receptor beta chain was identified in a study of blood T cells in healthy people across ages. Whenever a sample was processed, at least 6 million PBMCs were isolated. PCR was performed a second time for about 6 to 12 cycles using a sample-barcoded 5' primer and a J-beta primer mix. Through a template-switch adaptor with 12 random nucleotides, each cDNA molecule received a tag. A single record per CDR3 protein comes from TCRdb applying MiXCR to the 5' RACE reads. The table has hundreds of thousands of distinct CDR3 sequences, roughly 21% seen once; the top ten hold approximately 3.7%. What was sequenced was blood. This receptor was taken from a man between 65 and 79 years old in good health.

The CDR3 DNA reads TGTGCCAGCAGTTCGGGACAAGGTACAAGCTACACCTTC. It encodes CASSSGQGTSYTF. This sequence joins TRBV12-3 or TRBV12-4 and TRBJ1-2, with a possible D match to TRBD1 (6 bases). This CDR3 has 13 amino acids. Trimming stripped 4 bases from V and 9 bases from J, with 15 bases between.